This entry concerns a single TCR beta chain. Its recognized antigen is unknown. No per-base quality is available; no much larger clone lies one base away. These data come from a study of cytomegalovirus exposure and HLA in healthy donors (dated by TCRdb to 2016 to 2017). Concerning the study at large: An earlier analysis of some 600 of the donors reported approximately 260 Gb of sequence data and 90 million to 120 million unique TCR beta sequences obtained from roughly 180 million T cells. A few DR-DQ haplotypes were treated as single units for association and clustering because of strong linkage in the cohort. Class I and class II HLA loci were covered by the typing at four-digit resolution. Every discovery cohort repertoire had been produced on one sequencing platform. Among the roughly 430 genotyped donors, 81% belonged to the genetic ancestry cluster associated with self-reported Caucasian donors. The study aimed to test whether signatures of past pathogen exposure could be identified by cataloging public T cell receptors. The study combined high-throughput TCR immunosequencing, statistical association of individual TCRs with disease status, and machine learning to predict cytomegalovirus infection status. About 280 gigabases of sequencing data and approximately 93 million unique TCR sequences were included in an early release covering 500 to 750 HLA-typed donors. An earlier analysis of some 600 of the donors applied high-throughput TCR beta sequencing to assess whether each TCR beta V gene segment acted as functional or pseudogenic. Alongside the repertoire data, information on donor age, sex, ethnicity and CMV serostatus was compiled. Along with the approximately 600-subject first cohort, a separate validation cohort of some 130 different subjects was used. The study used immunosequencing to profile the T cell repertoires of more than 650 subjects and linked those repertoires to cytomegalovirus serostatus. A later analysis re-examined previously published TCR beta repertoires from several hundred donors and added high-resolution HLA genotyping to investigate patterns of TCR occurrence. A later genetic analysis used genome-wide SNP genotypes for about 55% of the 666 donors, treating that subset as a discovery cohort. Among some 400 genotyped donors of the cohort, an average of roughly 240,000 unique TCR beta nucleotide sequences were sequenced per donor, roughly 18% of them non-productive. The number of donors typed differed by locus, with about 629-640 for A, B, C, DRB1 and DQB1, around 500 for DQA1, 600 to 610 for DPA1, and around 430 for DPB1. The later analysis used no new phenotypic data to find candidate immune exposures, relying instead on TCR beta sequences and their occurrence across donors.

Library preparation employed the immunoSEQ multiplex PCR assay. For the multiplex PCR, a mixture combining 60 forward primers for TCR Vbeta segments and 13 reverse primers for TCR Jbeta segments was used. Amplification of the CDR3 region of rearranged TCR beta genes was performed with a multiplex PCR assay on genomic DNA. The amplified TCR beta libraries were sequenced on the Illumina HiSeq System as 87-base-pair reads. Regarding the original processing steps: In a later analysis, some 80 million unique TCR beta chains were counted across the 690 or so repertoires, and roughly 11 million of these chains were shared by at least two donors. Raw reads were error-corrected and collapsed into unique sequences with a nearest-neighbor algorithm that merged closely related sequences to remove PCR and sequencing errors. To assign V, D and J gene segments, CDR3 sequences were aligned to IMGT reference sequences. For a sequence to be retained, a match of at least six nucleotides to both a V gene segment and a J gene segment was required. Rearrangements were called productive when the CDR3 lacked stop codons and stayed in frame with V and J; all others were non-productive. CDR3 was defined by IMGT convention, running from the second conserved V-encoded cysteine to the conserved J-encoded phenylalanine. The earlier analysis of 587 of the donors excluded sequences that lacked an unambiguous match to a single V gene segment. An earlier analysis of about 600 of the donors called V segments functional above 56.7% productive rearrangements and segregating when the between-donor standard deviation exceeded 5%. A statistical classification framework was developed to diagnose cytomegalovirus status using the catalog of TCR beta chain sequences. A later analysis assigned V and J genes by comparing TCR nucleotide sequences with IMGT/GENE-DB human TR gene sequences. The TCRdist pipeline was used in a later analysis to assign CDR3 sequences and most-parsimonious VDJ recombination scenarios. In a later analysis, each TCR beta chain was defined by its CDR3 amino acid sequence together with its V-gene family, and reads lacking a unique V-gene family were excluded. In a later analysis, fewer than 600 highly shared, low-generation-probability nucleotide sequences were removed to address suspected cross-contamination and a sequencing artifact. For each public chain, a later analysis derived a clonal expansion index from normalized ranks of inferred template counts within each repertoire. In a later analysis, generation probabilities were computed using a VDJ recombination model fitted to out-of-frame rearrangements, and the results were checked against IGoR. Hypergeometric tests were used in a later analysis to score TCR-TCR, TCR-HLA and TCR-CMV co-occurrence, with a repertoire-size bias correction applied to the TCR pairs. False discovery rates were estimated in a later analysis by permuting HLA or CMV assignments 20 times. In a later analysis, co-occurring TCRs were grouped using DBSCAN, with TCRdist sequence similarity added in when clustering inside HLA-allele-positive subsets. Co-occurrence clustering excluded repertoires with fewer than 30,000 or more than 120,000 public chains, plus five with anomalous nucleotide sharing. The source is immuneACCESS, and TCRdb retained only in-frame sequences with V and J called. Part of the clones is not carried over; for the studies checked, unresolved V genes explain less than half of this, and the remainder is unexplained. That table is the source of V, J and clone size, and D and trimming were worked out from the DNA. A total of 270,000 or so clones appear in this sample, roughly 85% of them only once. Less than 4% of the sample belongs to the ten largest clones.

V loses 5 bases at its end and J loses 0 bases; junction bases beyond the gene matches: 5. The CDR3 holds 15 amino acids from the cysteine to the phenylalanine. Only the CDR3 DNA stays, 45 bases, in frame from base 1. From a lookup of the germline V gene (reference sequence), CDR1 and CDR2 are SGHNT and YYREEE. The paper's findings and limits, for the study overall: Three of the identified cytomegalovirus-associated TCR beta chains were confirmed in vitro to be specific for cytomegalovirus antigens. Cytomegalovirus status was reported to be diagnosed by the classifier with high specificity and sensitivity in both the original and validation cohorts. Assigning TCR associations to individual alleles was difficult when HLA alleles, especially DR and DQ, strongly co-occurred. V-gene and J-gene trimming of TCR beta chains was associated with a missense DCLRE1C variant in a later genetic analysis, and the association was replicated in an independent cohort. A total of around 150 TCR beta chains were listed by the study as associated with cytomegalovirus. Several of the top co-occurrence clusters appeared to be linked to parvovirus B19, influenza, CMV and Epstein-Barr virus, according to a later analysis. The sequencing pipeline was judged likely to have produced a cluster of highly shared sequence variants as a technical artifact. An earlier analysis of some 590 of the donors showed that most TCR beta V segments appeared in productive rearrangements either about 90% or about 30% of the time, which broadly matched IMGT annotations. In a later analysis, most CMV-associated TCR beta chains were found to appear HLA-restricted, with HLA associations seemingly driven largely by CMV exposure. Correlated functional status among segregating V segments might be attributable to linkage disequilibrium, but an unknown experimental factor could not be ruled out. The only immune exposure information available for the cohort was CMV serostatus. The earlier analysis of nearly 600 of the donors excluded approximately 15 rarely observed V segments, including chromosome 9 orphons, because counts were too low. Because the 87-base-pair reads could not distinguish some IMGT-functional V segments, including TRBV6-2 and TRBV6-3, those segments were excluded. Presence/absence analyses assumed roughly uniform sequencing depth across donors, an assumption that may not hold. Most TCR sequences were seen in very few donors, while some public TCRs were found in many individuals. HLA typing was unavailable for some donors at each locus, so association tests used only the typed subset. At a false discovery rate of 0.05, a later analysis linked fewer than 20,000 TCR beta sequences to specific HLA alleles. The cohort was sequenced for TCR beta chains only, and without alpha or paired-chain data the features that could be detected were limited. A further reported finding was that TCR beta sequences accurately predicted the HLA-A and HLA-B alleles for most subjects in the first cohort. A later analysis found that HLA-associated TCR beta chains were more clonally expanded and had lower generation probabilities than equally common non-associated chains. A later analysis found that TCR association rates varied across HLA loci, with DRB1 alleles showing the most associated TCRs and HLA-C alleles the fewest. The authors suggested that the approach could potentially be generalized to other disease states and immunological phenotypes. A later genetic analysis reported fewer N-insertions in productive TCRs among donors in an Asian-associated ancestry cluster than the approximately 700-donor mean.

In total, fewer than 750 healthy bone marrow donors made up the cohort. At the time of sampling, all cohort members were nominally healthy, though unrecorded immune exposures were likely present. The donor tested CMV seropositive, placing the donor among the approximately 310 seropositive members of the cohort. A peripheral blood sample was provided by each donor, and peripheral blood mononuclear cells were used for TCR beta sequencing. The Qiagen DNeasy Blood Extraction Kit was used to extract genomic DNA from the blood cell samples. The sequence is built from TRBV5-4 and TRBJ2-7, and 10 junction bases match TRBD2. What was sequenced was PBMCs. This sequence was found in a man between 35 and 55 years old in good health and CMV-seropositive. The CDR3 region reads CASSSGLASSYEQYF. In nucleotides, the sequence is TGTGCCAGCAGTTCGGGACTAGCGAGCTCCTACGAGCAGTACTTC.